Listed below are T cell receptor beta chains from one sample, sequenced in a study of T cell repertoires in cytomegalovirus infection. These TCRs are of unknown antigen specificity. A single record per CDR3 protein comes from TCRdb applying MiXCR to the reads. Of 640,000 or so distinct CDR3 sequences detected, roughly 36% appear once; the ten largest clones hold 18%. Here the sequenced sample was cultured PBMCs, taken from culture after CMV antigen stimulation. These receptor sequences come from a human donor in good health (CMV status not recorded). Some clones in this sample may be carry-over from other donors' samples. The CDR3 runs from the conserved cysteine through the conserved F or W. A D gene is named only where the DNA matches it firmly. Size is omitted from some rows. Given values are once, few, many or a class for expanded clones.

CASSLAGTQGQETQYF	TGTGCCAGCAGCTTAGCTGGTACGCAGGGCCAAGAGACCCAGTACTTC	-	16	-	TRBV7-2	TRBJ2-5
CASSLVYGTGEYSNQPQHF	TGTGCCAGCAGTTTGGTTTATGGGACAGGGGAATATAGCAATCAGCCCCAGCATTTT	TRBD1	19	few	TRBV12-3/TRBV12-4	TRBJ1-5
CASSDKGGVNEQFF	TGTGCCAGCAGCGATAAGGGGGGCGTGAATGAGCAGTTCTTC	-	14	-	TRBV12-3/TRBV12-4	TRBJ2-1
CASSSPTGIGGYTF	TGTGCCAGCAGCTCCCCCACGGGGATCGGTGGCTACACCTTC	-	14	few	TRBV7-2	TRBJ1-2
CASSPAGQSPLHF	TGTGCCAGCTCACCAGCAGGGCAGTCACCCCTCCACTTT	-	13	-	TRBV18	TRBJ1-6
CASSTSGGWAYSNQPQHF	TGTGCCAGTAGTACCAGTGGTGGCTGGGCTTATAGCAATCAGCCCCAGCATTTT	-	18	once	TRBV19	TRBJ1-5
CASSQDWAYNEQFF	TGCGCCAGCAGCCAAGATTGGGCTTACAATGAGCAGTTCTTC	-	14	few	TRBV4-3	TRBJ2-1
CASRLGGAVSGYTF	TGTGCCAGCAGATTAGGGGGGGCAGTAAGCGGCTACACCTTC	-	14	-	TRBV7-2	TRBJ1-2
CAISESKSKETQYF	TGTGCCATCAGTGAGTCGAAGTCTAAAGAGACCCAGTACTTC	-	14	-	TRBV10-3	TRBJ2-5
CATSRTGGPYGYTF	TGTGCCACCAGCAGGACAGGGGGCCCCTATGGCTACACCTTC	TRBD1	14	once	TRBV15	TRBJ1-2